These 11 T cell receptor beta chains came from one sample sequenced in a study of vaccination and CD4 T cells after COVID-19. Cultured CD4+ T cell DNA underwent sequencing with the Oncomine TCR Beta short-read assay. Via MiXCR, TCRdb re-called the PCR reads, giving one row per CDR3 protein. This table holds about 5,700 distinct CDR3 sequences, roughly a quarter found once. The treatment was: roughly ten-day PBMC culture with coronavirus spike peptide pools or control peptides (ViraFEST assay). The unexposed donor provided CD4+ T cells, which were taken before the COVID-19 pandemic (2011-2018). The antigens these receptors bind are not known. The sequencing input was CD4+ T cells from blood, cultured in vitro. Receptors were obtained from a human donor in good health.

CDR3 protein: CASSSSGSSGGTGELFF. The CDR3 nucleotides are TGTGCCAGCAGTTCCTCGGGTTCTAGCGGGGGGACCGGGGAGCTGTTTTTT. This chain connects TRBV12-3 or TRBV12-4 to TRBJ2-2, with TRBD2 matching over 11 bases. The CDR3 covers 17 residues. The ends lost 4 bases at V and 5 bases at J; junction bases unmatched: 9.

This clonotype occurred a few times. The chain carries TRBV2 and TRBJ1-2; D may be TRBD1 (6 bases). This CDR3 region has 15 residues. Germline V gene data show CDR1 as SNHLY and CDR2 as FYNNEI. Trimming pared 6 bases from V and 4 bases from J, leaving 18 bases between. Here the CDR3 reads CASSISGPRGYGYTF. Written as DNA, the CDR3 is TGTGCCAGCAGCATCTCGGGGCCCAGGGGCTATGGCTACACCTTC.

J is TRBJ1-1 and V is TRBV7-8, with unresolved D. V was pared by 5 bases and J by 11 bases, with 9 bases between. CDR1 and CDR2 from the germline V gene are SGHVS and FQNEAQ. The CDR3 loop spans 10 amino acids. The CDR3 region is CASSPFRAFF. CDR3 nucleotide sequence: TGTGCCAGCAGCCCATTTCGGGCTTTCTTT. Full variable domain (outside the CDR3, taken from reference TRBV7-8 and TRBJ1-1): GAGVSQSPRYKVAKRGQDVALRCDPISGHVSLFWYQQALGQGPEFLTYFQNEAQLDKSGLPSDRFFAERPEGSVSTLKIQRTQQEDSAVYLCASSPFRAFFGQGTRLTVV.

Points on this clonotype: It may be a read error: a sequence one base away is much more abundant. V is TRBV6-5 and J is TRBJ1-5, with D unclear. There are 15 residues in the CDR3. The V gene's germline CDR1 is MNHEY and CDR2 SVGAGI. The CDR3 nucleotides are TGTGCCAGCAATTACCTGGGCAGCCTGGGTCAGCCCCAGCATTTT. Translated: CASNYLGSLGQPQHF.

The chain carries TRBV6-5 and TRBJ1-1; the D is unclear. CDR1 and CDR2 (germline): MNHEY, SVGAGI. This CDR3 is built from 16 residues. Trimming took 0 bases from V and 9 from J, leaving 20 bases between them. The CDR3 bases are TGTGCCAGCAGTTACTCGGCGGGGTTTGGAGGTGGGAAAGCTTTCTTT. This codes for CASSYSAGFGGGKAFF.

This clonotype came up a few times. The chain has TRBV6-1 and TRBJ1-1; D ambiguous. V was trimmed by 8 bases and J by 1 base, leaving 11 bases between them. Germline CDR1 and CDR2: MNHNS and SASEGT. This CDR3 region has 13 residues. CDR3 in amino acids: CASESGENTEAFF. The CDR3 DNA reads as TGTGCCAGCGAGTCGGGTGAGAACACTGAAGCTTTCTTT.

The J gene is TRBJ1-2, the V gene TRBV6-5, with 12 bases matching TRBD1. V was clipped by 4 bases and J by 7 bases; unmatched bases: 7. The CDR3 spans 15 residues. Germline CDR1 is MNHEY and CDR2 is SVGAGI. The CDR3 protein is CASSSHGTGGSGYTF. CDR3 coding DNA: TGTGCCAGCAGTTCACACGGGACAGGGGGCAGTGGCTACACCTTC.

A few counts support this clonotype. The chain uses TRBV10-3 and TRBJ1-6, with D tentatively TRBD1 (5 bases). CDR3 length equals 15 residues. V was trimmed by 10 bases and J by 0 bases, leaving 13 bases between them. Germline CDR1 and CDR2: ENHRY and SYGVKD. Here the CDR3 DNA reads TGTGCCACCTCACAGGAGAGCTCCTATAATTCACCCCTCCACTTT. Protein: CATSQESSYNSPLHF.

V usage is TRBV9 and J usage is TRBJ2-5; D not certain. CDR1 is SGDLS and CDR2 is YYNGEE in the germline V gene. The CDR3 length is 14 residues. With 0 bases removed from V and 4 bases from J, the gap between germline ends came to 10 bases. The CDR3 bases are TGTGCCAGCAGCGTAGGCCTCTCCCCAGAGACCCAGTACTTC. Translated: CASSVGLSPETQYF.

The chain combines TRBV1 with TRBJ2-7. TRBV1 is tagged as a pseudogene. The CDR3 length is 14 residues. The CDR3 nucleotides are TGCACCAGCAGCCACGGAGTGCTGACCTACGAGCAGTACTTC. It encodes CTSSHGVLTYEQYF.

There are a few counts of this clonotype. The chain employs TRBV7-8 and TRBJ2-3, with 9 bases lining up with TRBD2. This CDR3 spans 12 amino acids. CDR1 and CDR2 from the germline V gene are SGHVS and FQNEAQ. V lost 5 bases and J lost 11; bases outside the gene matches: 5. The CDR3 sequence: CASSLSGSRQYF. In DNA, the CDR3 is TGTGCCAGCAGCCTTAGCGGGAGTAGGCAGTATTTT.